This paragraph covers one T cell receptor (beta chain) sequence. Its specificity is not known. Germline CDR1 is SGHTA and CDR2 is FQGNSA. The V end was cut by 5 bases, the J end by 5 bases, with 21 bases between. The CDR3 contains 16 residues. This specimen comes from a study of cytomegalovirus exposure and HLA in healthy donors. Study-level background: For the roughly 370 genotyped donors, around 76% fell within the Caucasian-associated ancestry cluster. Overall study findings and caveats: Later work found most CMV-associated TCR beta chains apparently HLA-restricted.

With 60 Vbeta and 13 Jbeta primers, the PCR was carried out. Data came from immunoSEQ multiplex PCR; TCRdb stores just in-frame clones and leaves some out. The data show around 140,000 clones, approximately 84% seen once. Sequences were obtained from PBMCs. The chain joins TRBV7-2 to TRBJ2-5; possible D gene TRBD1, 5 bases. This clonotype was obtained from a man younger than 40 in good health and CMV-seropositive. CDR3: CASSRGPPPVGETQYF. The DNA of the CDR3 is TGTGCCAGCAGCAGGGGCCCACCCCCGGTGGGGGAGACCCAGTACTTC.